These 10 T cell receptor beta chains originate from one sample sequenced in a study of T cell responses to AZD1222 COVID-19 vaccine. Profiled with immunoSEQ multiplex PCR; TCRdb holds only in-frame clones, not every one. The table records 150,000 or so clones, 88% of them present only once. The input for sequencing was peripheral blood, taken on day 0 of AZD1222 vaccination. Receptor source: an adult in good health.

This clone was seen more than once but under ten times. The CDR3 DNA sequence: TGCGCCAGCAGCTTGGCCCTGAACACTGAAGCTTTCTTT. Its protein is CASSLALNTEAFF. The chain uses TRBV5-1 and TRBJ1-1, with unresolved D. The germline gives CDR1 SGHRS, CDR2 YFSETQ. CDR3 size: 13 residues. The V and J ends lost 0 bases and 0 bases respectively, with 3 bases between them.

This clone has a handful of counts. The chain carries TRBV10-3 and TRBJ2-2; unclear D gene. The CDR3 sequence is 14 residues long. Germline assignment: CDR1 ENHRY and CDR2 SYGVKD. Trimming shortened V by 6 bases and J by 1 base, and 9 bases separated the two germline ends. The CDR3 nucleotides read TGTGCCATCAGGGAAGGGTTGAACACCGGGGAGCTGTTTTTT. It codes for CAIREGLNTGELFF.

The chain employs TRBV7-2 and TRBJ2-7, with 13 positions matching TRBD2. CDR1 and CDR2 (germline): SGHTA, FQGNSA. The CDR3 totals 18 residues. Unmatched junction bases numbered 10, after V lost 5 bases and J lost 0 bases. The CDR3 loop reads CASSATGTSGTHSYEQYF. The CDR3, as DNA: TGTGCCAGCAGCGCTACTGGGACTAGCGGGACCCACTCCTACGAGCAGTACTTC.

The chain couples TRBV6-2 or TRBV6-3 to TRBJ1-4; D is uncertain. The germline V gene has CDR1 MNHEY and CDR2 SVGEGT. The CDR3 runs 16 residues. Trimming stripped 4 bases from V and 0 bases from J, with 12 bases between. DNA of the CDR3: TGTGCCAGCAGTTTGAGGACGGCCTCAACTAATGAAAAACTGTTTTTT. This gives the protein CASSLRTASTNEKLFF.

The genes are TRBV4-2 and TRBJ1-2; tentative D call: TRBD1 (5 bases). The CDR3 is 16 amino acids. Germline CDR1 and CDR2: LGHNA and YNFKEQ. The V end lost 0 bases, the J end lost 8 bases, and 19 bases lay between the germline ends. As DNA, the CDR3 is TGTGCCAGCAGCCAAGATCTGGGGGGTGGTGAAAAAGGCTACACCTTC. This translates into CASSQDLGGGEKGYTF.

The V gene is TRBV4-1, the J gene TRBJ1-2; TRBD1 is a possible D gene (5 bases). This CDR3 is built from 14 residues. Trimming cost V 0 bases and J 4 bases, with 9 bases left between them. Germline CDR1 and CDR2: MGHRA and YSYEKL. The CDR3 DNA reads as TGCGCCAGCAGCCAAGATGCAGGGCCCTATGGCTACACCTTC. It specifies CASSQDAGPYGYTF.

V gene TRBV6-5 combines with J gene TRBJ2-7, with D perhaps TRBD1 or TRBD2 (7 bases each). Per the germline V gene, CDR1 is MNHEY and CDR2 is SVGAGI. The CDR3 sequence is 15 residues long. Between the trimmed V and J ends, which lost 2 bases and 3 bases, there was a span of 14 bases. The CDR3 nucleotides read TGTGCCAGCAGTTACACAGCAGGGGGGGGCTACGAGCAGTACTTC. Amino acids: CASSYTAGGGYEQYF.

J is TRBJ2-7 and V is TRBV14, with 10 bases matching TRBD1. Unmatched junction bases numbered 14, after V lost 0 bases and J lost 3 bases. The CDR3 runs to 19 residues. From germline, CDR1 is SGHDN and CDR2 FVKESK. The CDR3 reads CASSQERLFGGQGLYEQYF. CDR3 in DNA: TGTGCCAGCAGCCAAGAGAGGCTGTTCGGGGGACAGGGGCTCTACGAGCAGTACTTC.

This clone was observed once. The chain is built from TRBV7-2 and TRBJ1-1; weak D call: TRBD1 (5 bases). This CDR3 comprises 15 residues. From germline, CDR1 is SGHTA and CDR2 FQGNSA. Trimming pared 2 bases from V and 1 base from J, leaving 11 bases between. Here the CDR3 reads CASSLPWQGNTEAFF. The CDR3 nucleotides are TGTGCCAGCAGCTTACCTTGGCAGGGGAACACTGAAGCTTTCTTT.

This clone was seen only once. The chain links TRBV25-1 to TRBJ2-6; D is unresolved. Looked up from germline, CDR1 is MGHDK and CDR2 is SYGVNS. With 3 bases removed from V and 0 bases from J, the gap between germline ends came to 12 bases. The CDR3 sequence is 17 residues long. CDR3 in amino acids: CASSESQQSSGANVLTF. The DNA of the CDR3 is TGTGCCAGCAGTGAGTCGCAGCAGAGCTCTGGGGCCAACGTCCTGACTTTC.